These T cell receptor beta chains were read from a single sample in a study of blood T cell repertoires in COVID-19. Clones were read by immunoSEQ multiplex PCR, and TCRdb kept only the in-frame ones, dropping some. The sample lists more than 45,000 clones; over 70% were seen once. The specimen sequenced was peripheral blood. Every receptor here comes from a human donor in a cohort sampled during active COVID-19. The CDR3 runs from the conserved cysteine through the conserved F or W. A D gene is named only where the DNA matches it firmly. Clone sizes are given selectively: once, few, many, or a class where the clone is expanded.

TRBV5-1	once	TRBJ2-3	-	CASSLLGAGTDAQYF	TGCGCCAGCAGCCTCCTGGGGGCGGGCACAGATGCGCAGTATTTT
TRBV5-1	once	TRBJ1-3	TRBD1	CASSLGQGNRPGNTIYF	TGCGCCAGCAGCTTGGGACAGGGCAATCGCCCTGGAAACACCATATATTTT
TRBV25-1	-	TRBJ1-2	-	CASSEWQGHGYTF	TGTGCCAGCAGTGAGTGGCAGGGCCATGGCTACACCTTC
TRBV18	-	TRBJ2-2	-	CASSLLPETRNTGELFF	TGTGCCAGCTCACTCCTTCCAGAGACACGTAACACCGGGGAGCTGTTTTTT
TRBV7-2	-	TRBJ2-5	TRBD2	CASSRTSGRWETQYF	TGTGCCAGCAGTCGGACTAGCGGGAGATGGGAGACCCAGTACTTC
TRBV6-1	few	TRBJ1-6	TRBD1	CASSERTGYGSPLHF	TGTGCCAGCAGTGAGAGGACAGGGTACGGGTCACCCCTCCACTTT
TRBV7-9	-	TRBJ2-7	TRBD2	CASSRQGSTSSGSSYEQYF	TGTGCCAGCAGCCGACAGGGCTCCACATCTAGCGGGAGCTCCTACGAGCAGTACTTC
TRBV5-1	-	TRBJ2-7	TRBD1	CASSAGTGDYEQYF	TGCGCCAGCAGCGCCGGGACAGGGGACTATGAGCAGTACTTC
TRBV2	-	TRBJ2-2	-	CASSEGRNTGELFF	TGTGCCAGCAGTGAGGGCCGGAACACCGGGGAGCTGTTTTTT
TRBV24-1	-	TRBJ2-5	TRBD2	CATSDPLKGTSGRETQYF	TGTGCCACCAGTGATCCCCTTAAGGGGACTAGCGGGAGAGAGACCCAGTACTTC
TRBV6-1	-	TRBJ1-2	-	CASSDVLGRDVYGYTF	TGTGCCAGCAGTGATGTCTTAGGGCGGGACGTCTATGGCTACACCTTC
TRBV7-6	once	TRBJ1-6	TRBD1	CASSLVQGYNSPLHF	TGTGCCAGCAGCTTAGTACAGGGGTATAATTCACCCCTCCACTTT
TRBV4-3	-	TRBJ1-2	TRBD1	CASSQDPTGTYGYTF	TGCGCCAGCAGCCAAGATCCGACAGGGACCTATGGCTACACCTTC
TRBV18	once	TRBJ1-5	-	CASSPGGLGQPQHF	TGTGCCAGCTCACCCGGCGGGTTGGGACAGCCCCAGCATTTT
TRBV5-1	-	TRBJ2-7	-	CASSEGTEQYF	TGCGCCAGCAGCGAGGGGACAGAGCAGTACTTC
TRBV18	-	TRBJ2-7	TRBD1	CASSPPTQGAGEQYF	TGTGCCAGCTCACCACCTACCCAGGGGGCAGGCGAGCAGTACTTC
TRBV21-1	-	TRBJ1-2	-	CASSKGEGSLDYGYTF	TGTGCCAGCAGCAAAGGTGAGGGAAGCCTAGACTATGGCTACACCTTC
TRBV9	-	TRBJ1-2	TRBD1	CASSVGGQGFLGYTF	TGTGCCAGCAGCGTAGGGGGACAGGGCTTCCTTGGCTACACCTTC
TRBV7-8	-	TRBJ1-3	TRBD1	CASSIRGFGNTIYF	TGTGCCAGCAGCATCAGGGGGTTCGGAAACACCATATATTTT
TRBV3-1/TRBV3-2	-	TRBJ2-7	-	CASSQVAGQTTYEQYF	TGTGCCAGCAGCCAAGTAGCGGGACAGACCACCTACGAGCAGTACTTC
TRBV10-2	few	TRBJ1-6	TRBD1	CASNSGGSPLHF	TGCGCCAGCAATTCAGGGGGTTCACCCCTCCACTTT
TRBV19	-	TRBJ2-7	-	CASSIAADATYEQYF	TGTGCCAGTAGTATAGCGGCGGATGCAACCTACGAGCAGTACTTC
TRBV12-1	-	TRBJ1-1	-	CASSFAYGRMNTEAFF	TGTGCCAGCAGCTTTGCGTACGGCAGGATGAACACTGAAGCTTTCTTT
TRBV9	-	TRBJ1-5	-	CASSVASGGTEPQHF	TGTGCCAGCAGCGTAGCTTCTGGAGGTACGGAGCCCCAGCATTTT
TRBV12-3/TRBV12-4	-	TRBJ2-7	-	CASSLTGYEQYF	TGTGCCAGCAGTTTGACAGGATACGAGCAGTACTTC
TRBV14	few	TRBJ1-1	TRBD1	CASSLAGGWFSEAFF	TGTGCCAGCAGCCTCGCAGGGGGTTGGTTCAGTGAAGCTTTCTTT
TRBV5-5	-	TRBJ1-5	-	CASSLGREELRPQHF	TGTGCCAGCAGCCTCGGCAGGGAGGAGTTGCGGCCCCAGCATTTT
TRBV7-3	once	TRBJ2-1	TRBD2	CASSVAGTRRNEQFF	TGTGCCAGCAGCGTAGCCGGGACTAGACGGAATGAGCAGTTCTTC
TRBV27	-	TRBJ2-5	-	CASSAGSPQETQYF	TGTGCCAGCAGTGCCGGGTCCCCACAAGAGACCCAGTACTTC